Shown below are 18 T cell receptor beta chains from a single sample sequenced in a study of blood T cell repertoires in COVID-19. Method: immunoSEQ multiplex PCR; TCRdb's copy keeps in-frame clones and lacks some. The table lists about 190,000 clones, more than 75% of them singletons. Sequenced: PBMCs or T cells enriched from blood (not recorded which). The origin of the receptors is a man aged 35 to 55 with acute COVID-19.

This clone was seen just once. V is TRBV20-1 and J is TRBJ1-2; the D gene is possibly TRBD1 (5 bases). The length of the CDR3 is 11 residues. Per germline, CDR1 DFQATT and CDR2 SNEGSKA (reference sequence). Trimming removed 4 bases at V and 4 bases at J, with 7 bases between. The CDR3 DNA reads TGCAGTGCTACCGGGGGCTATGGCTACACCTTC. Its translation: CSATGGYGYTF.

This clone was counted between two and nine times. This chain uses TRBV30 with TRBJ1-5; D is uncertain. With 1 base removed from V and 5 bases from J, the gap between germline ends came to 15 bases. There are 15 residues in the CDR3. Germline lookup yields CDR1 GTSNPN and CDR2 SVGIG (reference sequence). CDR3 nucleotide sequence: TGTGCCTGGAGTGGGCGGCAGTTATTTTATCAGCCCCAGCATTTT. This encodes CAWSGRQLFYQPQHF.

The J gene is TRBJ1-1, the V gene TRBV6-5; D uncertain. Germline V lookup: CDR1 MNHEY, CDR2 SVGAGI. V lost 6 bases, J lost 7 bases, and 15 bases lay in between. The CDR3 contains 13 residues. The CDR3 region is CASRVSGNLEAFF. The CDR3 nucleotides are TGTGCCAGCAGGGTATCGGGGAACCTTGAAGCTTTCTTT.

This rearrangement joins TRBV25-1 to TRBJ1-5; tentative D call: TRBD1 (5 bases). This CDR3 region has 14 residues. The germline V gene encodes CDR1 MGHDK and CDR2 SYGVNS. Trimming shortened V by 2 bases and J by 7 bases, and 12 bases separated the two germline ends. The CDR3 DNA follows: TGTGCCAGCAGTGAAATACAGGAGGGGCAGCCCCAGCATTTT. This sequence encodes CASSEIQEGQPQHF.

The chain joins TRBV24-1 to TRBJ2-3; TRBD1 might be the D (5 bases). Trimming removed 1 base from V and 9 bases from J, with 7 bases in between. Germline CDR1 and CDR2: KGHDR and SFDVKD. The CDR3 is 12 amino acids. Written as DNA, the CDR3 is TGTGCCACCAGTGATTTAAAGGGGACGCAGTATTTT. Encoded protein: CATSDLKGTQYF.

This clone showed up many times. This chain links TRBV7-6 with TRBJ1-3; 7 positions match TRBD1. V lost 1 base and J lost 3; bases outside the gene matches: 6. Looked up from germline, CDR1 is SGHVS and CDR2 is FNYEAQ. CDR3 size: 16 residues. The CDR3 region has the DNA TGTGCCAGCAGCTTAGAGGCAGGGGGATATGGAAACACCATATATTTT. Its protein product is CASSLEAGGYGNTIYF.

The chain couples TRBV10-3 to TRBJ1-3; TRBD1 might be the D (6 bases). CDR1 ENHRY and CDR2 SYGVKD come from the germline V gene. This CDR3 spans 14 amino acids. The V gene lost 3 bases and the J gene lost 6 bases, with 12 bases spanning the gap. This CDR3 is CAISDLTGTNTIYF. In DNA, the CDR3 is TGTGCCATCAGTGATCTAACAGGGACAAACACCATATATTTT.

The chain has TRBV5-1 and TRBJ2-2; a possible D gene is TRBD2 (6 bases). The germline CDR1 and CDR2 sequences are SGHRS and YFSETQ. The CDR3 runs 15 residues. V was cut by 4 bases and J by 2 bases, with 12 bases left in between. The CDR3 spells CASSAGTVNTGELFF. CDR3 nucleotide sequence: TGCGCCAGCAGCGCCGGGACTGTTAACACCGGGGAGCTGTTTTTT.

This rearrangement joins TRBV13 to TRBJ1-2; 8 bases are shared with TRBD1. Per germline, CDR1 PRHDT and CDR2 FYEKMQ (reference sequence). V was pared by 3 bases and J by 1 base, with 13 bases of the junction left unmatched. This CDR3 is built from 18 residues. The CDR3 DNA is TGTGCCAGCAGCTTGGCGGGGGACAGGATACGCAGTAACTATGGCTACACCTTC. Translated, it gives CASSLAGDRIRSNYGYTF.

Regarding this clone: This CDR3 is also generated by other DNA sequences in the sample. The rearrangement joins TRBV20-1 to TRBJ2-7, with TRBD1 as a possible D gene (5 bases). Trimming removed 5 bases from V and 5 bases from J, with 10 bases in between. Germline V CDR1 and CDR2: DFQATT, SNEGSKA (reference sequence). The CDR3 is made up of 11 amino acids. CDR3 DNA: TGCAGTGCTCGATCAGGGCACGAGCAGTACTTC. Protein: CSARSGHEQYF.

CDR3 in amino acids: CASSKGGGGREQYF. For the CDR3, the DNA is TGTGCCAGCAGTAAAGGAGGGGGAGGGCGCGAGCAGTACTTC. This sequence joins TRBV6-1 and TRBJ2-7; possibly TRBD2 for D (7 bases). CDR1 is MNHNS and CDR2 is SASEGT in the germline V gene. V lost 5 bases and J 6 bases, leaving 17 bases between the germline ends. This CDR3 spans 14 amino acids.

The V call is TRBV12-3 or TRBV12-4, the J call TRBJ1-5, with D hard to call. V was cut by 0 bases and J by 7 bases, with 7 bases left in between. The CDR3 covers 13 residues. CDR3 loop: CASSLALRQPQHF. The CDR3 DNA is TGTGCCAGCAGTTTAGCGCTAAGACAGCCCCAGCATTTT.

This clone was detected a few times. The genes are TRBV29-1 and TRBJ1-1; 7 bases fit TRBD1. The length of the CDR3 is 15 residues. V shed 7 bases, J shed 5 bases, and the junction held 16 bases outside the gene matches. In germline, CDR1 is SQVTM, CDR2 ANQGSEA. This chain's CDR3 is CSAPTGKGSRTEAFF. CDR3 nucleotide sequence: TGCAGCGCCCCGACAGGGAAAGGGTCGAGGACTGAAGCTTTCTTT.

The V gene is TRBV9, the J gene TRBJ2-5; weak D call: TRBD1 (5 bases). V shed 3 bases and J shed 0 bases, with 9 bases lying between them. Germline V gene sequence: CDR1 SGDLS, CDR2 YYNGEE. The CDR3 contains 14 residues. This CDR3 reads CASSGPGYQETQYF. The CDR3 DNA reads TGTGCCAGCAGCGGCCCAGGGTACCAAGAGACCCAGTACTTC. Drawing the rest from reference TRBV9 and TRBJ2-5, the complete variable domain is DSGVTQTPKHLITATGQRVTLRCSPRSGDLSVYWYQQSLDQGLQFLIQYYNGEERAKGNILERFSAQQFPDLHSELNLSSLELGDSALYFCASSGPGYQETQYFGPGTRLLVL.

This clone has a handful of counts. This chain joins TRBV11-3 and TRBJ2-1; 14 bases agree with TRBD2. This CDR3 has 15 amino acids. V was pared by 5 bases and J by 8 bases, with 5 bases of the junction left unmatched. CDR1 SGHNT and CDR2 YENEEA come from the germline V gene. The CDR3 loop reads CASSAGLAGDDEQFF. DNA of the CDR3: TGTGCCAGCAGCGCGGGACTAGCGGGAGACGATGAGCAGTTCTTC.

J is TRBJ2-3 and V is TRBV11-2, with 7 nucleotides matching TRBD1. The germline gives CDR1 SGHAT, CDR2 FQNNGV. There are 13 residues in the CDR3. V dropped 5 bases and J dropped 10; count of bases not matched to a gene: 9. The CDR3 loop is CASSPSGTEPQYF. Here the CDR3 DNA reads TGTGCCAGCAGCCCCTCGGGGACAGAGCCGCAGTATTTT. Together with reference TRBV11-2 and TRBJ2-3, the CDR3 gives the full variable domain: EAGVAQSPRYKIIEKRQSVAFWCNPISGHATLYWYQQILGQGPKLLIQFQNNGVVDDSQLPKDRFSAERLKGVDSTLKIQPAKLEDSAVYLCASSPSGTEPQYFGPGTRLTVL.

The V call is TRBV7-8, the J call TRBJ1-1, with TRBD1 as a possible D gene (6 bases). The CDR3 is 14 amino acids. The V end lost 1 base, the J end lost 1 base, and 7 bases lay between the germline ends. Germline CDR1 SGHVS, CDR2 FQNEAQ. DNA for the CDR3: TGTGCCAGCAGCTTAGTGACAGGGAACACTGAAGCTTTCTTT. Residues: CASSLVTGNTEAFF.

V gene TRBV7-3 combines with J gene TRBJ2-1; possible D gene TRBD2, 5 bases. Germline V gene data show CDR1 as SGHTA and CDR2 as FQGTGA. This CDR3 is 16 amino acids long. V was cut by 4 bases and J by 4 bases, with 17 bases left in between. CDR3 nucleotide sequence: TGTGCCAGCAGCTCAATGGGCGGGCAGCCGTACAATGAGCAGTTCTTC. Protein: CASSSMGGQPYNEQFF.